The present TCR beta chain was sequenced within a study of a mutant IDH1 vaccine in newly diagnosed glioma. Study as a whole: The study started vaccination 4-6 weeks after radiotherapy alone, or with temozolomide cycles. The treated group averaged approximately 38 years old and was about 62% male, approximately 38% female. Weeks 35 and 47 hosted visits V12 and V13, respectively.

Measured with immunoSEQ multiplex PCR; TCRdb has only the in-frame clones, and not every one. The sample includes approximately 12,000 clones, roughly four fifths of them seen just once. Trimming took 5 bases from V and 4 from J; bases not matched to a gene: 9. This CDR3 is 16 amino acids long. The germline CDR1 and CDR2 sequences are MNHEY and SMNVEV (reference sequence). Time point denoted: week 47, end of study. Each dose delivered 300 ug of mutant IDH1 20-mer peptide subcutaneously with imiquimod. Newly diagnosed WHO grade 3 or 4 IDH1-mutant, ATRX-lost astrocytomas were identified in the donors. Comment on this clone: As yet, its antigen is unknown.

The sample consisted of PBMCs, taken from a glioma patient whose treatment included an IDH1 peptide vaccine. This clonotype originated in a man aged 25 to 45 with glioma. The chain uses TRBV27 and TRBJ1-5, with 9 bases matching TRBD1. This chain's CDR3 is CASSPLGTGMNQPQHF. In DNA, the CDR3 is TGTGCCAGCAGTCCGCTTGGGACAGGGATGAATCAGCCCCAGCATTTT.